This T cell receptor (beta chain) came from a study of shared clonotypes between healthy human individuals. General observations from the study: Among donors, the sharing of clonotypes was expected to be influenced by sequencing depth. Clonotypes which were not shared had lower generation probabilities than clonotypes that all four donors shared.

CD4+ cells underwent separation, giving CD45RA+ naive and CD45RA-negative memory subsets. The authors distributed each subset's genomic DNA evenly over several immunoSEQ plates. Data came from immunoSEQ multiplex PCR; TCRdb stores just in-frame clones and leaves some out. The sample has over a million clones; about 70% are singletons. Concerning this clone itself: The antigen is not known.

Per the germline V gene, CDR1 is SGHVS and CDR2 is FQNEAQ. CDR3 length equals 14 residues. V lost 1 base and J lost 5, with 9 bases in between. The sample taken for sequencing was memory CD4+ T cells sorted from blood. Subset: CD45RA-negative fraction. This chain uses TRBV7-8 with TRBJ1-5, with D unresolved. The sequence derives from a man between 18 and 29 years old in good health. In DNA form, the CDR3 reads TGTGCCAGCAGCTTAGGGGGAACCTATCAGCCCCAGCATTTT. Residues: CASSLGGTYQPQHF.